This entry features one TCR beta chain sequence. Its matching antigen is unknown. Produced via immunoSEQ multiplex PCR; TCRdb's table is partial and in-frame only. The sample records roughly 86,000 clones, about 93% being singletons. The sample belongs to a study of OX40 agonist ivuxolimab in advanced cancers. About the research overall: Participants could have had prior anti-PD-1, anti-PD-L1 or anti-CTLA-4 therapy, and about 37% had some.

Study conclusions and caveats: Normalized T-cell clonal expansion was also low in a subset of nonresponders. Dose levels from 0.1 to 3.0 mg/kg saw CD4+ and CD8+ blood T cells expand clonally by week 6.

Sequencing used CD4+ or CD8+ T cells sorted from blood, obtained in a trial of the OX40 agonist ivuxolimab. The sequence was obtained from an adult with an advanced solid tumor such as melanoma, head and neck, liver or kidney cancer.

The DNA of the CDR3 is TGCGCCAGCAGCTCGGGACTAGCGGGAGGGGACACCGGGGAGCTGTTTTTT. Its translation is CASSSGLAGGDTGELFF. This chain joins TRBV5-1 and TRBJ2-2; TRBD2 matches 16 bases. V was pared by 3 bases and J by 3 bases, with 2 bases of the junction left unmatched. CDR3 length: 17 amino acids. Per the germline V gene, CDR1 is SGHRS and CDR2 is YFSETQ.